The 29 T cell receptor beta chains given below trace back to one sample, sequenced in a study of graft-versus-host responses after intestinal transplantation. Produced via immunoSEQ multiplex PCR; TCRdb's table is partial and in-frame only. The data contain 45,000 to 55,000 clones, less than 95% of them singletons. The sample in question was PBMCs, obtained 650 to 670 days after intestinal transplant. These receptors all come from a human patient who received an intestinal transplant, so some T cells may come from the graft donor.

The J gene is TRBJ1-2, the V gene TRBV4-1, with D maybe TRBD1 (5 bases). This CDR3 spans 14 amino acids. Trimming cost V 1 base and J 4 bases, with 10 bases left between them. Germline V gene data show CDR1 as MGHRA and CDR2 as YSYEKL. CDR3 nucleotides: TGCGCCAGCAGCCAAGCCCTCGGGGCCTATGGCTACACCTTC. This translates into CASSQALGAYGYTF.

This chain joins TRBV5-4 and TRBJ1-1; D is undetermined. Trimming stripped 1 base from V and 0 bases from J, with 22 bases between. Per germline, CDR1 SGHNT and CDR2 YYREEE (reference sequence). The CDR3 runs to 19 residues. CDR3 protein: CASSLKGRHFALMNTEAFF. For the CDR3, the DNA is TGTGCCAGCAGCTTGAAAGGTCGGCACTTCGCCCTCATGAACACTGAAGCTTTCTTT.

CDR3 sequence (DNA): TGTGCCAGCAGCGGACCGGGACAGGGAGGAACCGGGGAGCTGTTTTTT. Translated: CASSGPGQGGTGELFF. J is TRBJ2-2 and V is TRBV7-9; TRBD1 agrees at 9 bases. The CDR3 runs 16 residues. After removal of 5 bases from V and 5 bases from J, the junction contained 9 bases not matched to a gene. CDR1 is SEHNR and CDR2 is FQNEAQ in the germline V gene (reference sequence).

Only a few counts were recorded for this clone. This rearrangement joins TRBV15 to TRBJ1-3; 7 bases match TRBD1. Germline V gene data show CDR1 as LNHNV and CDR2 as YYDKDF (reference sequence). The CDR3 runs to 20 residues. Trimming cost V 5 bases and J 1 base; bases outside gene matches: 20. The CDR3 protein is CATSRRIRGLDLRSGNTIYF. The CDR3 DNA is TGTGCCACCAGCCGCAGGATTAGGGGGCTCGATCTGCGGTCTGGAAACACCATATATTTT.

This clone was detected only once. The V gene is TRBV30, the J gene TRBJ1-1, with 8 bases that match TRBD1. The germline V gene encodes CDR1 GTSNPN and CDR2 SVGIG (reference sequence). After removal of 2 bases from V and 4 bases from J, the junction contained 6 bases not matched to a gene. The CDR3 length is 14 residues. DNA for the CDR3: TGTGCCTGGAGTCAGGGGGCGCTGGGCACTGAAGCTTTCTTT. Amino acids: CAWSQGALGTEAFF. Using reference TRBV30 and TRBJ1-1 for the parts outside the CDR3, the full variable domain is SQTIHQWPATLVQPVGSPLSLECTVEGTSNPNLYWYRQAAGRGLQLLFYSVGIGQISSEVPQNLSASRPQDRQFILSSKKLLLSDSGFYLCAWSQGALGTEAFFGQGTRLTVV.

The chain recombines TRBV14 with TRBJ1-1; D possibly corresponds to TRBD1 (5 bases). The V end lost 4 bases, the J end lost 6 bases, and 12 bases lay between the germline ends. From germline, CDR1 is SGHDN and CDR2 FVKESK. This CDR3 is built from 13 residues. The CDR3 reads CASSLGEIAEAFF. The CDR3 nucleotides are TGTGCCAGCAGCCTGGGGGAAATCGCTGAAGCTTTCTTT.

The V and J genes are TRBV5-5 and TRBJ2-3; weak D call: TRBD2 (6 bases). There are 15 residues in the CDR3. Germline CDR1 SGHKS, CDR2 YYEKEE (reference sequence). V gave up 5 bases and J gave up 2 bases, with 15 bases separating them. DNA of the CDR3: TGTGCCAGCAGAGGGAGGCCCGCGGACACAGATACGCAGTATTTT. It specifies CASRGRPADTDTQYF.

CDR3 DNA: TGTGCCAGCGGGCGATGGGGGGTTGGCTACACCTTC. Its translation: CASGRWGVGYTF. J is TRBJ1-2 and V is TRBV6-5; a weak D match, TRBD1 (5 bases). Germline CDR1 and CDR2: MNHEY and SVGAGI. The CDR3 runs 12 residues. Trimming took 8 bases from V and 7 from J, leaving 14 bases between them.

V and J are TRBV19 and TRBJ2-5, with 11 nucleotides matching TRBD1. This CDR3 spans 16 amino acids. Germline loops: CDR1 LNHDA, CDR2 SQIVND (reference sequence). V lost 5 bases and J lost 1; bases outside the gene matches: 6. CDR3 coding DNA: TGTGCCAGTAGTCCCGCCGGGACAGGGGGCCAAGAGACCCAGTACTTC. Its translation: CASSPAGTGGQETQYF.

This clone was counted a single time. The chain links TRBV11-2 to TRBJ2-2; 11 nucleotides match TRBD2. The CDR3 is 17 residues long. The J segment lost 4 bases and the V segment lost 3 bases, leaving 7 bases of the junction unmatched. The germline gives CDR1 SGHAT, CDR2 FQNNGV. The CDR3 DNA reads as TGTGCCAGCAGCTTCCCACTAGCGGGGGATCTCACCGGGGAGCTGTTTTTT. This encodes CASSFPLAGDLTGELFF.

The chain links TRBV6-5 to TRBJ2-7, with D possibly being TRBD1 (5 bases). Germline CDR1 reads MNHEY; CDR2 reads SVGAGI. This CDR3 is built from 12 residues. V lost 6 bases and J lost 4, with 10 bases in between. CDR3 amino acids: CASSRDRYEQYF. The CDR3, as DNA: TGTGCCAGCAGCCGCGACAGATACGAGCAGTACTTC.

This clone has only one observation. The chain uses TRBV19 and TRBJ2-7; D is ambiguous. The CDR3 has 13 amino acids. CDR1 and CDR2 from the germline V gene are LNHDA and SQIVND (reference sequence). The V gene lost 5 bases and the J gene lost 3 bases, with 11 bases spanning the gap. CDR3 region: CASSYSPDYEQYF. DNA for the CDR3: TGTGCCAGTAGTTACTCACCCGACTACGAGCAGTACTTC.

The genes are TRBV27 and TRBJ2-5; D remains unclear. The tail of the sequence fits TRBJ2-7 better, so the J call may be wrong. The V gene's germline CDR1 is MNHEY and CDR2 SMNVEV (reference sequence). CDR3 length: 13 amino acids. CDR3 amino acids: CASSLYLGYEQYF. The CDR3 DNA reads TGTGCCAGCAGTTTATATTTGGGATACGAGCAGTACTTC.

The chain combines TRBV5-8 with TRBJ1-2; perhaps TRBD1 as D (5 bases). The CDR3 loop spans 13 amino acids. Germline V gene lookup returns CDR1 SGHTS and CDR2 YDEGEE. V was pared by 4 bases and J by 7 bases, with 14 bases between. The CDR3 spells CASSQIGDRGYTF. CDR3 nucleotides: TGTGCCAGCAGCCAAATAGGGGATCGTGGCTACACCTTC.

The V and J genes are TRBV7-2 and TRBJ1-3; 9 bases map to TRBD1. In germline, CDR1 is SGHTA, CDR2 FQGNSA. This CDR3 is built from 14 residues. V lost 4 bases to trimming and J lost 6 bases; unmatched junction nucleotides: 4. Here the CDR3 reads CASSSGQGPNTIYF. In nucleotides, the CDR3 is TGTGCCAGCAGCTCGGGACAGGGCCCAAACACCATATATTTT.

The chain uses TRBV9 and TRBJ1-4; maybe TRBD1 (6 bases). Trimming cost V 0 bases and J 8 bases, with 14 bases left between them. The CDR3 is 15 amino acids. The V gene's germline CDR1 is SGDLS and CDR2 YYNGEE. The CDR3 protein is CASSVGNRVREKLFF. The CDR3 DNA sequence: TGTGCCAGCAGCGTAGGAAACAGGGTACGGGAAAAACTGTTTTTT.

The CDR3 protein is CASSVTSTGGMNTEAFF. The CDR3 region has the DNA TGTGCCAGCAGCGTCACTTCGACAGGGGGAATGAACACTGAAGCTTTCTTT. The chain joins TRBV9 to TRBJ1-1; TRBD1 agrees at 9 bases. Germline lookup yields CDR1 SGDLS and CDR2 YYNGEE. The CDR3 totals 17 residues. J gave up 0 bases and V 2 bases, and 8 bases lay outside the gene matches.

The rearrangement uses TRBV5-6 and TRBJ1-5; the D is unclear. V lost 4 bases and J 4 bases, leaving 6 bases between the germline ends. The germline V gene has CDR1 SGHDT and CDR2 YYEEEE. The CDR3 runs 12 residues. CDR3 in amino acids: CASSIGNQPQHF. CDR3 nucleotides: TGTGCCAGCAGCATAGGGAATCAGCCCCAGCATTTT.

The rearrangement joins TRBV1 to TRBJ2-1; the D call in the table, TRBD2, was not verified against the DNA. TRBV1 is a known pseudogene. This CDR3 has 15 amino acids. CDR3 region: CTSSQAERGRNEQFF. In nucleotides, the CDR3 is TGCACCAGCAGCCAAGCCGAGCGGGGGAGGAATGAGCAGTTCTTC.

The genes are TRBV19 and TRBJ1-5; no reliable D call. The V and J ends lost 3 bases and 3 bases respectively, with 12 bases between them. This CDR3 is built from 15 residues. The germline gives CDR1 LNHDA, CDR2 SQIVND (reference sequence). DNA of the CDR3: TGTGCCAGTAGTATGTTGACGGACCACAATCAGCCCCAGCATTTT. It yields the protein CASSMLTDHNQPQHF.

The chain carries TRBV7-2 and TRBJ2-7, with 12 bases identical to TRBD2. Germline V gene sequence: CDR1 SGHTA, CDR2 FQGNSA. The V gene end was trimmed by 2 bases and the J gene end by 2 bases; junction bases not matched to a gene: 10. The CDR3 runs to 18 residues. In DNA, the CDR3 is TGTGCCAGCAGCTTATCCCCTAGCGGGGGGGTATATGCCTACGAGCAGTACTTC. Translating it yields CASSLSPSGGVYAYEQYF.

This clone was counted between two and nine times. V usage is TRBV2 and J usage is TRBJ1-5, with TRBD1 as a possible D gene (5 bases). Trimming removed 6 bases from V and 4 bases from J, with 13 bases in between. Germline V lookup: CDR1 SNHLY, CDR2 FYNNEI. The CDR3 totals 14 residues. The CDR3 loop reads CASSRVQGNQPQHF. The CDR3, as DNA: TGTGCCAGCAGCAGGGTACAAGGGAATCAGCCCCAGCATTTT.

The J gene is TRBJ1-3, the V gene TRBV18; 8 bases agree with TRBD1. The length of the CDR3 is 16 residues. Looked up from germline, CDR1 is KGHSH and CDR2 is LQKENI. The V segment lost 1 base and the J segment 3 bases; nucleotides outside the gene matches: 5. The CDR3 bases are TGTGCCAGCTCACCACGGCAGGGGGCGGATGGAAACACCATATATTTT. This sequence encodes CASSPRQGADGNTIYF.

The chain uses TRBV7-8 and TRBJ2-5; no firm D call. There are 14 residues in the CDR3. Germline assignment: CDR1 SGHVS and CDR2 FQNEAQ. Trimming shortened V by 0 bases and J by 1 base, and 6 bases separated the two germline ends. CDR3 protein: CASSLAESQETQYF. CDR3 DNA: TGTGCCAGCAGCTTAGCGGAAAGCCAAGAGACCCAGTACTTC.

For the CDR3, the DNA is TGTGCCAGCAGTTACGCCGTCTCTGGAAACACCATATATTTT. This gives the protein CASSYAVSGNTIYF. V gene TRBV6-5 combines with J gene TRBJ1-3; D is unclear. V was clipped by 2 bases and J by 0 bases, with 5 bases between them. CDR3 size: 14 residues. Germline loops: CDR1 MNHEY, CDR2 SVGAGI.

The V and J genes are TRBV9 and TRBJ1-3; possibly TRBD1 for D (6 bases). The CDR3 covers 14 residues. Germline CDR1 is SGDLS and CDR2 is YYNGEE. Trimming stripped 5 bases from V and 2 bases from J, with 11 bases between. The DNA for the CDR3 is TGTGCCAGCAGTCGACAGGACCCTGGAAACACCATATATTTT. It yields the protein CASSRQDPGNTIYF.

The J gene is TRBJ1-6, the V gene TRBV9; TRBD1 is a possible D gene (5 bases). The CDR3 length is 16 residues. Trimming removed 4 bases from V and 7 bases from J, with 18 bases in between. From germline, CDR1 is SGDLS and CDR2 YYNGEE. CDR3 residues: CASSPAGGRGNSPLHF. CDR3 nucleotide sequence: TGTGCCAGCAGCCCAGCGGGAGGGAGGGGCAATTCACCCCTCCACTTT.

The chain couples TRBV18 to TRBJ2-3; 11 bases are shared with TRBD1. J lost 4 bases, V lost 5 bases, and 8 bases had no gene match. This CDR3 comprises 16 residues. Germline CDR1 reads KGHSH; CDR2 reads LQKENI. The CDR3 is CASSSRMGQGADTQYF. The DNA of the CDR3 is TGTGCCAGCTCATCCCGAATGGGACAGGGGGCAGATACGCAGTATTTT.

V is TRBV6-1 and J is TRBJ1-2; TRBD1 might be the D (5 bases). There are 13 residues in the CDR3. Trimming took off 6 bases at V and 6 bases at J, with 14 bases between the two ends. Germline V gene sequence: CDR1 MNHNS, CDR2 SASEGT. This CDR3 is CASRVQAGNGYTF. The CDR3 bases are TGTGCCAGCAGGGTACAGGCGGGGAATGGCTACACCTTC.